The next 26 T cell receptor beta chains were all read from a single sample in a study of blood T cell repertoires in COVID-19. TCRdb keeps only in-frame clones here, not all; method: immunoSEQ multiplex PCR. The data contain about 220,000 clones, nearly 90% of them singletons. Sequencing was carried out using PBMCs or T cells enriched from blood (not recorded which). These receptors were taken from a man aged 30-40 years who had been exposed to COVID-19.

The CDR3 sequence is CASSPGQGKSNEQFF. The DNA of the CDR3 is TGTGCCAGTAGTCCGGGACAGGGGAAGTCGAATGAGCAGTTCTTC. The gene calls are TRBV19 and TRBJ2-1, with 10 bases aligning to TRBD1. The CDR3 runs 15 residues. The germline V gene has CDR1 LNHDA and CDR2 SQIVND (reference sequence). Germline trimming cut 5 bases from V and 7 bases from J; bases unmatched to any gene: 8.

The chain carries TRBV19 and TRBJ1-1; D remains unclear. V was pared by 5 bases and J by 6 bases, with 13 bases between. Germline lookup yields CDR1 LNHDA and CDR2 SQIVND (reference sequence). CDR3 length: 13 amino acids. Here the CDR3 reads CASSPRGGAEAFF. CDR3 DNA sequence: TGTGCCAGTAGTCCCCGCGGAGGCGCTGAAGCTTTCTTT.

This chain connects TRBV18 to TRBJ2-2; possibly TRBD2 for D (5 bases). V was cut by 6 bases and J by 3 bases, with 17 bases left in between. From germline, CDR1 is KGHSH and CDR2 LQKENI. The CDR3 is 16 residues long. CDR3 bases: TGTGCCAGCTCCACCGAAAATGCGGGTGACACCGGGGAGCTGTTTTTT. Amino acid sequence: CASSTENAGDTGELFF.

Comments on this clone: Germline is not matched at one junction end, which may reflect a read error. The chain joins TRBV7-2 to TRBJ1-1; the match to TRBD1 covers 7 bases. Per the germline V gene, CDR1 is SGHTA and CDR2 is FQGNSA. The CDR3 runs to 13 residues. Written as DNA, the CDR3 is TGTGCCAGCAGCTTAGGAGGGAGACAGGGCCGGACCTTT. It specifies CASSLGGRQGRTF.

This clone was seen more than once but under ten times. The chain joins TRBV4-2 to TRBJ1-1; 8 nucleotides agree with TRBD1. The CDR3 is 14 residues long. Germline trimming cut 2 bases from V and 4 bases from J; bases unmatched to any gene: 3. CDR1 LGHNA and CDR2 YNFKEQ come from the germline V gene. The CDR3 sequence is CASSQNTGGTEAFF. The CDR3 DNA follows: TGTGCCAGCAGCCAAAACACAGGGGGCACTGAAGCTTTCTTT.

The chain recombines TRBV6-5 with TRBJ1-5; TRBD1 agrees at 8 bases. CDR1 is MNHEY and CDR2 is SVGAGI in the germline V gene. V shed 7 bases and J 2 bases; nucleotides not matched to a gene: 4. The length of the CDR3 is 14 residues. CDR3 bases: TGTGCCAGCAATGGACAGGGCCGCAATCAGCCCCAGCATTTT. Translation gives CASNGQGRNQPQHF.

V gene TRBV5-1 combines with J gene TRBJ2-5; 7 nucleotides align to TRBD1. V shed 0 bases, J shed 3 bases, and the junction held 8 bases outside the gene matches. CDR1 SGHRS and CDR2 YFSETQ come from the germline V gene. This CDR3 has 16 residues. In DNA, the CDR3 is TGCGCCAGCAGCTTGGTGGACAGGTCTGGAGAAGAGACCCAGTACTTC. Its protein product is CASSLVDRSGEETQYF.

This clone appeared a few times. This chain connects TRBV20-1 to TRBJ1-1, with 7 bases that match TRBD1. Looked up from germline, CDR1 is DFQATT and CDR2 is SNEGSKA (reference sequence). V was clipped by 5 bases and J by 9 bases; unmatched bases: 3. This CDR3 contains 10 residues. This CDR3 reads CSAQGVQAFF. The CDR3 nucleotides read TGCAGTGCTCAGGGGGTTCAAGCTTTCTTT.

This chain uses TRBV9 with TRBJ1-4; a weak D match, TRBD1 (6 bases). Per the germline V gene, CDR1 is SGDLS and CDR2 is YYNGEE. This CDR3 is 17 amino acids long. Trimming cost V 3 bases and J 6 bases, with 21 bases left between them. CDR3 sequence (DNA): TGTGCCAGCAGCGACCCTAGGGGACACCCGGGACATGAAAAACTGTTTTTT. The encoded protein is CASSDPRGHPGHEKLFF. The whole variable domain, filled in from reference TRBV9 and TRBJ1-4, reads DSGVTQTPKHLITATGQRVTLRCSPRSGDLSVYWYQQSLDQGLQFLIQYYNGEERAKGNILERFSAQQFPDLHSELNLSSLELGDSALYFCASSDPRGHPGHEKLFFGSGTQLSVL.

CDR3 sequence (DNA): TGTGCCAGCCAGGACAGTCAGTACCTCACTGAAGCTTTCTTT. Amino acid sequence: CASQDSQYLTEAFF. The genes are TRBV13 and TRBJ1-1; D possibly corresponds to TRBD1 (6 bases). Trimming cost V 8 bases and J 4 bases, with 17 bases left between them. The CDR3 has 14 amino acids. Looked up from germline, CDR1 is PRHDT and CDR2 is FYEKMQ (reference sequence).

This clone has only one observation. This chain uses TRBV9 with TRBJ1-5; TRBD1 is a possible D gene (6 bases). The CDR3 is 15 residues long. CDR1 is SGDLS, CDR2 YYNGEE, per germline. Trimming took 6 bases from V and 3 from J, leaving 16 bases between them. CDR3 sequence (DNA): TGTGCCAGCAAAGCAGACAGGTCCCACAATCAGCCCCAGCATTTT. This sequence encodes CASKADRSHNQPQHF.

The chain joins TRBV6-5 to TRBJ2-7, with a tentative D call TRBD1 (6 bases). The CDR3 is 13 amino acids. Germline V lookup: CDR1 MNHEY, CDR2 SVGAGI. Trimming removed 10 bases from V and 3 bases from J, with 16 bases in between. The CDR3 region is CATRQVEFYEQYF. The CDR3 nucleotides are TGTGCCACACGACAGGTCGAGTTCTACGAGCAGTACTTC.

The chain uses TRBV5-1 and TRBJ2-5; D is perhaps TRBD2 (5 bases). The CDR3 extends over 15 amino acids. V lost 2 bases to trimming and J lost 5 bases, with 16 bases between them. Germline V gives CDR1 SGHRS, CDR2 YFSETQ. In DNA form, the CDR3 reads TGCGCCAGCAGCTTAAAACGGGAAGTCTCGGAGACCCAGTACTTC. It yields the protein CASSLKREVSETQYF.

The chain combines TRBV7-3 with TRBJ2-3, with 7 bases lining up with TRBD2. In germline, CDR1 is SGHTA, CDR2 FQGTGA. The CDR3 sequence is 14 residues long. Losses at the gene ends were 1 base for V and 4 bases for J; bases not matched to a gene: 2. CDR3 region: CASSLSGGADTQYF. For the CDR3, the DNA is TGTGCCAGCAGCTTAAGTGGGGGGGCAGATACGCAGTATTTT.

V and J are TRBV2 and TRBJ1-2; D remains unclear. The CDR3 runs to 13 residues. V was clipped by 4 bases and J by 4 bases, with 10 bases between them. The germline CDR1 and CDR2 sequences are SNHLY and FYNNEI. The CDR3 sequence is CASSADTLYGYTF. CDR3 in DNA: TGTGCCAGCAGTGCCGACACCCTCTATGGCTACACCTTC.

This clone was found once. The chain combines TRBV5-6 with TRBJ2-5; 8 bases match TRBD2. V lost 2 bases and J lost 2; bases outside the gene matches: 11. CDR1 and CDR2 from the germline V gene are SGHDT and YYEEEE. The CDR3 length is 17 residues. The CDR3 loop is CASSLFGATSEQETQYF. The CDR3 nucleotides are TGTGCCAGCAGCTTATTTGGTGCGACTAGCGAGCAAGAGACCCAGTACTTC.

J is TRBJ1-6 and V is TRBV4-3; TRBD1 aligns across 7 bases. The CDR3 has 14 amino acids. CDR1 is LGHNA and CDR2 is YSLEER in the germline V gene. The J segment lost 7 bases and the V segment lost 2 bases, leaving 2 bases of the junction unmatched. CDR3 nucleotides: TGCGCCAGCAGCCAATGGGACAGAAATTCACCCCTCCACTTT. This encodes CASSQWDRNSPLHF.

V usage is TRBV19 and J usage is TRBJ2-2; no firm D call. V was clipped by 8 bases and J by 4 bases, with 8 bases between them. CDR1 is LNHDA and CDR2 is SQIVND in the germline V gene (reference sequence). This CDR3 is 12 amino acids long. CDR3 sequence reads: CASSRPTGELFF. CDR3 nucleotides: TGTGCCAGTTCGAGGCCCACCGGGGAGCTGTTTTTT.

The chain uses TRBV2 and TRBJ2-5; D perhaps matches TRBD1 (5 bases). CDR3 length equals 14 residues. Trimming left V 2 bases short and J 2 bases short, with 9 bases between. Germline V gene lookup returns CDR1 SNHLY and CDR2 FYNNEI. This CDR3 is CASSEQGSQETQYF. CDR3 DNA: TGTGCCAGCAGTGAACAGGGAAGTCAAGAGACCCAGTACTTC.

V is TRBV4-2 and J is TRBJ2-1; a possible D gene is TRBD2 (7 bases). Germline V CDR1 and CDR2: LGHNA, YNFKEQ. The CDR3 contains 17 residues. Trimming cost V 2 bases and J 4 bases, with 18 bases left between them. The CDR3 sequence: CASSQIEGGGLYNEQFF. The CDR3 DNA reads TGTGCCAGCAGCCAAATAGAGGGGGGGGGCCTTTACAATGAGCAGTTCTTC.

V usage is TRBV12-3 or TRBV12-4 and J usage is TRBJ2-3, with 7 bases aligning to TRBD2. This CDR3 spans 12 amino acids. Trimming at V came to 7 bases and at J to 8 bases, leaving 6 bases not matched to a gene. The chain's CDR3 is CASTLGEGTQYF. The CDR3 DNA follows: TGTGCCAGCACCCTGGGGGAGGGTACGCAGTATTTT.

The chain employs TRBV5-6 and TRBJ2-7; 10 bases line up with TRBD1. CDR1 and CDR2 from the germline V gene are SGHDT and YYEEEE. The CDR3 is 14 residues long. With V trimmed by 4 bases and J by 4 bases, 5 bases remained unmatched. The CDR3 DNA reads TGTGCCAGCAGCACCGACAGGGGGCTGTACGAGCAGTACTTC. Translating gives CASSTDRGLYEQYF.

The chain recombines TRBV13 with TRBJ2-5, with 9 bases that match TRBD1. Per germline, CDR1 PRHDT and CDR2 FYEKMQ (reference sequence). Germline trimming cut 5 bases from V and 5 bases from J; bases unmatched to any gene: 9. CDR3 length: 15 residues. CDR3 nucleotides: TGTGCCAGCAGCCCTGTGGGGACAGGGTGGGAGACCCAGTACTTC. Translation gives CASSPVGTGWETQYF. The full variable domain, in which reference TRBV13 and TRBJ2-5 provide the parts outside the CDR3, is AAGVIQSPRHLIKEKRETATLKCYPIPRHDTVYWYQQGPGQDPQFLISFYEKMQSDKGSIPDRFSAQQFSDYHSELNMSSLELGDSALYFCASSPVGTGWETQYFGPGTRLLVL.

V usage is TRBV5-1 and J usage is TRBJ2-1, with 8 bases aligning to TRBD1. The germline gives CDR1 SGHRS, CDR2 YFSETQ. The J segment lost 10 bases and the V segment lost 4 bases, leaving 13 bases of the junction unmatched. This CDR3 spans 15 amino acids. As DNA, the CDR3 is TGCGCCAGCAGCCCTGAGGGACAGGTTTCTTCCGAGCAGTTCTTC. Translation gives CASSPEGQVSSEQFF.

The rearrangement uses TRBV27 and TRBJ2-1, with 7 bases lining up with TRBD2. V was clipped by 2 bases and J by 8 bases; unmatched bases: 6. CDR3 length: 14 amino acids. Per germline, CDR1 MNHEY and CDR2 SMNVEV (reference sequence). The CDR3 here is CASSLPGGYHEQFF. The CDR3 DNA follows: TGTGCCAGCAGTTTACCGGGGGGATACCATGAGCAGTTCTTC.

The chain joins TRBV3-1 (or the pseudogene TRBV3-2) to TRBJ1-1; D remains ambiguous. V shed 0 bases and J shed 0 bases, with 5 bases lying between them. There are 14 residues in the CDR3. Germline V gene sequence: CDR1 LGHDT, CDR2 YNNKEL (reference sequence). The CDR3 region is CASSQDSLNTEAFF. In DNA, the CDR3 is TGTGCCAGCAGCCAAGATTCTTTGAACACTGAAGCTTTCTTT.